This T cell receptor beta chain was identified in a study of shared T cell receptors in the human thymus. V gave up 4 bases and J gave up 5 bases, with 20 bases separating them. The CDR3 length is 17 residues. Germline V gene lookup returns CDR1 SGHVS and CDR2 FQNEAQ. TCRdb's table, derived via immunoSEQ multiplex PCR, lists solely in-frame clones and lacks some. The table includes 600,000 to 900,000 clones, roughly 85% detected once. The same data also went into a second study, on human thymus T cells. That source adds: Corrective surgery for congenital heart defects was being performed on the healthy Finnish infants who served as donors. Thymus specimens were resections from corrective heart surgery. V and J gene usage appeared biased in thymic and blood repertoires.

The V and J genes are TRBV7-8 and TRBJ2-2, with D uncertain. Sequenced sample: thymocytes. This TCR came from a girl younger than two with a congenital heart defect. CDR3 sequence reads: CASSSEVGLKGTGELFF. The CDR3, as DNA: TGTGCCAGCAGCTCAGAGGTTGGGTTAAAAGGTACCGGGGAGCTGTTTTTT.